This TCR beta chain was captured by sequencing in a study of post-analysis software for immune sequencing data. On the study more broadly: The cohort encompassed relapsing-remitting, secondary progressive and progressive-relapsing multiple sclerosis disease courses.

Study findings and constraints: With F measure, samples from one preparation batch clustered together strongly. A significant reduction in normalized Chao1 diversity was observed in multiple sclerosis patients versus controls. About 5 TRBV segments (TRBV5-6, TRBV5-1 and TRBV20-1 among them) occurred more frequently in patients than in controls.

Germline V lookup: CDR1 LNHDA, CDR2 SQIVND (reference sequence). The CDR3 runs to 14 residues. V shed 5 bases and J 3 bases; nucleotides not matched to a gene: 5. Unique molecular identifiers were present in the TCR beta cDNA libraries. From roughly 1 to 10 million T cells, 500,000 or so cDNA molecules were obtained. MiXCR was run by TCRdb on the PCR reads, yielding one entry per CDR3 protein. The sample comprises hundreds of thousands of distinct CDR3 sequences, under 70% of which are singletons, and under 6% rests with the top ten. This clonotype was counted a few times. Its antigen is still unknown.

This clonotype originated in a girl aged 5-17 years with multiple sclerosis. J is TRBJ2-3 and V is TRBV19, with 7 nucleotides matching TRBD1. Input material: blood. CDR3 sequence: CASSLGQQTDTQYF. The CDR3 coding sequence is TGTGCCAGTAGTCTGGGACAGCAAACAGATACGCAGTATTTT.